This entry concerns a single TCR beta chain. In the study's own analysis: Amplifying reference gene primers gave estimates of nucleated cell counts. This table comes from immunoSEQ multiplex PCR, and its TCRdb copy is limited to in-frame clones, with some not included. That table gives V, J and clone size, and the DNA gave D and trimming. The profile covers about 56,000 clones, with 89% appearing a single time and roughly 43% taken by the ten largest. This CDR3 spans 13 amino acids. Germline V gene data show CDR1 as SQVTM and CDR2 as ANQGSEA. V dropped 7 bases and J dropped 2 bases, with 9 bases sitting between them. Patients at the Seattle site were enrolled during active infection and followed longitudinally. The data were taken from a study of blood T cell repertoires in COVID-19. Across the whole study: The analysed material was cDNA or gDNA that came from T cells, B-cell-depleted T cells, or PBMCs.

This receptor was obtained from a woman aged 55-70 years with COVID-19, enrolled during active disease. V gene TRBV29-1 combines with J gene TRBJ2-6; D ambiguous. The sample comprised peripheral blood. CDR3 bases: TGCAGCGCCACAGTTACTGGGGCCAACGTCCTGACTTTC. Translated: CSATVTGANVLTF.